The 3 T cell receptor beta chains below were found in one sample sequenced in a study of tumor-infiltrating lymphocytes in primary liver carcinoma. A primer matching the constant region was used to make TCR beta cDNA from around 460 ng of total RNA. Each TCR beta library was derived from three nested multiplex PCR rounds that employed slightly modified ARM-PCR. For 10 cycles apiece, the opening two PCR rounds ran with TRBV1-TRBV30 forward primers and a C-beta reverse primer. TCRdb reanalysed the multiplex PCR reads using MiXCR and keeps one entry per CDR3 protein. Among 330,000 or so distinct CDR3 sequences listed, about two thirds were seen once. RNA isolated from unsorted whole blood supplied the blood RNA, with germline DNA also extracted. The specimen sequenced was peripheral blood. The source of these receptors is a man aged 40-50 years with primary liver carcinoma and hepatitis B virus infection.

As to this clonotype: A read error may explain this, as a much larger clone is one base away. The chain employs TRBV6-6 and TRBJ2-7; the D call may be TRBD1 or TRBD2 (5 bases each). This CDR3 comprises 14 residues. Germline CDR1 reads MNHNY; CDR2 reads SVGAGI (reference sequence). CDR3 nucleotide sequence: TGTGTCAGCGATACAGGTTTCGGGGCGAACGAGCAGTACTTC. It is translated as CVSDTGFGANEQYF.

In its sample, this clonotype was seen a few times. The chain couples TRBV7-9 to TRBJ2-7, with D possibly being TRBD2 (6 bases). CDR1 and CDR2 from the germline V gene are SEHNR and FQNEAQ (reference sequence). V lost 2 bases, J lost 6 bases, and 14 bases lay in between. CDR3 length: 14 amino acids. CDR3 sequence (DNA): TGTGCCAGCAGCTTATCCGGGGCGCGGGGCGAGCAGTACTTC. As protein: CASSLSGARGEQYF.

The V and J genes are TRBV14 and TRBJ1-1; D is ambiguous. Germline assignment: CDR1 SGHDN and CDR2 FVKESK. V was shortened by 2 bases and J by 4 bases, with 11 bases between the two germline ends. This CDR3 is built from 14 residues. CDR3 sequence reads: CASSQRREFTEAFF. The CDR3 nucleotides read TGTGCCAGCAGCCAACGACGGGAGTTCACTGAAGCTTTCTTT.